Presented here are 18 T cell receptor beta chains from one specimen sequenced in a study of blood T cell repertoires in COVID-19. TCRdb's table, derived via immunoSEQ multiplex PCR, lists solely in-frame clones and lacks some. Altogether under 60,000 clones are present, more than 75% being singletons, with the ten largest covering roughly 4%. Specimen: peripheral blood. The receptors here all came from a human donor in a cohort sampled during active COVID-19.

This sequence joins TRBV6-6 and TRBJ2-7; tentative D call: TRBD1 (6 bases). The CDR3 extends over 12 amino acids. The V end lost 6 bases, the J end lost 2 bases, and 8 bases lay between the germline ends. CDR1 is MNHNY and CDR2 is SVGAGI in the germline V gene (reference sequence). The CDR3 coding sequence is TGTGCCAGCAGACAGGGAGCCTACGAGCAGTACTTC. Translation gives CASRQGAYEQYF.

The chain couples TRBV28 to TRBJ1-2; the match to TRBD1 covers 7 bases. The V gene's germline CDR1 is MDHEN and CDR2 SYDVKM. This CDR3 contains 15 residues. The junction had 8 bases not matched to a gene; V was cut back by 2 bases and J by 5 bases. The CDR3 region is CASSLGGQAPYGYTF. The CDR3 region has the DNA TGTGCCAGCAGTTTAGGAGGACAGGCCCCGTATGGCTACACCTTC.

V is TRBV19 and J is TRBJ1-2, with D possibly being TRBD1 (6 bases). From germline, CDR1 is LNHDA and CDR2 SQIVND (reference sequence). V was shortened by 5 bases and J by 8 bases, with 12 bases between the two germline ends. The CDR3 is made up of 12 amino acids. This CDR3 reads CASSFRDKGYTF. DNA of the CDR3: TGTGCCAGTAGTTTCCGGGACAAGGGCTACACCTTC.

DNA of the CDR3: TGTGCCAGCAGTGCGGGACTAGCGGCTCTGGATGAGCAGTTCTTC. Its translation is CASSAGLAALDEQFF. This rearrangement joins TRBV2 to TRBJ2-1, with TRBD2 matching over 11 bases. V lost 4 bases to trimming and J lost 8 bases; unmatched junction nucleotides: 7. The V gene's germline CDR1 is SNHLY and CDR2 FYNNEI. This CDR3 has 15 amino acids.

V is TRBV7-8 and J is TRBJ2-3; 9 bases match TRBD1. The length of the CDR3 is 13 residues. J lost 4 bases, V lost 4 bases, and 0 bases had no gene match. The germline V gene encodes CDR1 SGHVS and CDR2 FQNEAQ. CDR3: CASSWTGADTQYF. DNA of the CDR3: TGTGCCAGCAGCTGGACAGGGGCAGATACGCAGTATTTT.

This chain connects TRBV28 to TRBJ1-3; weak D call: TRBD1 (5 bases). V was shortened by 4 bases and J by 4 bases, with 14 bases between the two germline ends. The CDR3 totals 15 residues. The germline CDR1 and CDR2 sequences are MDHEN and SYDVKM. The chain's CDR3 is CASSWGRSGGNTIYF. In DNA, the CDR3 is TGTGCCAGCAGTTGGGGCAGGTCGGGCGGAAACACCATATATTTT.

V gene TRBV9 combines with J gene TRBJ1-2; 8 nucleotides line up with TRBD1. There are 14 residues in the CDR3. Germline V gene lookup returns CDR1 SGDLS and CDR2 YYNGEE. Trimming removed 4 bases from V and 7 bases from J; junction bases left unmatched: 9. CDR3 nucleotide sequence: TGTGCCAGCAGCCAGCAGGGGGCAAGGTTTGGCTACACCTTC. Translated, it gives CASSQQGARFGYTF.

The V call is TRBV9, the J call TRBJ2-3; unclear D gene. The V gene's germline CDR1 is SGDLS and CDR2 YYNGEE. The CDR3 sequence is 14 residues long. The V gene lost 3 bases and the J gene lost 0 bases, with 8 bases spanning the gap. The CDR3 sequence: CASSARTSTDTQYF. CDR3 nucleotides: TGTGCCAGCAGCGCAAGAACTAGCACAGATACGCAGTATTTT.

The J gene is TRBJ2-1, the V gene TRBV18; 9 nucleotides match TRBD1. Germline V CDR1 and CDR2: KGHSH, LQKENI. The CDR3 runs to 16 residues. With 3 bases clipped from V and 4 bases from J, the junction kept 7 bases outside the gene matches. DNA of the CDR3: TGTGCCAGCTCACCTTCGGGACAGGGATTATACAATGAGCAGTTCTTC. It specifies CASSPSGQGLYNEQFF.

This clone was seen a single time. The CDR3 coding sequence is TGTGCCAGTAGTCGACAGGGGCATCAGCGGGGGGACATTCAGTACTTC. Translating it yields CASSRQGHQRGDIQYF. The rearrangement joins TRBV19 to TRBJ2-4; D perhaps matches TRBD2 (9 bases). The germline V gene has CDR1 LNHDA and CDR2 SQIVND (reference sequence). The CDR3 extends over 16 amino acids. Trimming took 5 bases from V and 8 from J, leaving 22 bases between them.

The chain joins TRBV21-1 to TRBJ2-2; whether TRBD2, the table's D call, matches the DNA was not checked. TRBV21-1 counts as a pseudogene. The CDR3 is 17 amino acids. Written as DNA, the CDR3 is TGTGCCAGCAGCCAAAGTGGAGCGGGAGGATCCACCGGGGAGCTGTTTTTT. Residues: CASSQSGAGGSTGELFF.

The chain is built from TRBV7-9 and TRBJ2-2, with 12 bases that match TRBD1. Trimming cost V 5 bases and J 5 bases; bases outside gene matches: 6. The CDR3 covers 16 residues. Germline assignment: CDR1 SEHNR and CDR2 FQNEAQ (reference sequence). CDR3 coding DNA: TGTGCCAGCAGCCCCCCGGGACAGGGGGCTACCGGGGAGCTGTTTTTT. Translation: CASSPPGQGATGELFF.

The CDR3 bases are TGTGCCAGCAGCGCGCAGGGATTCCATGGCTACACCTTC. Its protein product is CASSAQGFHGYTF. The V call is TRBV7-9, the J call TRBJ1-2, with D possibly matching TRBD1 (5 bases). From germline, CDR1 is SEHNR and CDR2 FQNEAQ (reference sequence). The CDR3 consists of 13 residues. The ends were cut back, 5 bases at V and 6 bases at J, with 13 bases in the middle.

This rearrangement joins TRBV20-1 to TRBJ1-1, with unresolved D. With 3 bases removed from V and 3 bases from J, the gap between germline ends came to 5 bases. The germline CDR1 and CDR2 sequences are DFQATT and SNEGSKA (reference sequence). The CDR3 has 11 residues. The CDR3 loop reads CSARFDTEAFF. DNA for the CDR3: TGCAGTGCTAGGTTCGACACTGAAGCTTTCTTT.

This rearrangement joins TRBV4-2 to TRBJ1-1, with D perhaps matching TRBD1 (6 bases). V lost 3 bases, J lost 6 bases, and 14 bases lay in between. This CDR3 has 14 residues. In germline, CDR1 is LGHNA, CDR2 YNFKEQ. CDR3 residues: CASSHQGPTSEAFF. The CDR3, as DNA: TGTGCCAGCAGCCACCAGGGGCCAACCTCTGAAGCTTTCTTT.

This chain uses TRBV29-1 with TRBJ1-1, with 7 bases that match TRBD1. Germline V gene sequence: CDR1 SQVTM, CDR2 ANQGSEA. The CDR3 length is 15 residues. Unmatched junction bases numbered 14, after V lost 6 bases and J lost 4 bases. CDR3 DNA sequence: TGCAGCGTCGGTAGAGACAGGGACTGGGGCACTGAAGCTTTCTTT. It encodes CSVGRDRDWGTEAFF.

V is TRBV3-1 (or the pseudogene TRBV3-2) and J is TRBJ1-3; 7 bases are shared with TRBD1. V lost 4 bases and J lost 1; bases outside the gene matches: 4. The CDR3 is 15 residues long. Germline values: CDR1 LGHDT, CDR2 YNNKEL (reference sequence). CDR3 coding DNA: TGTGCCAGCAGCCGACAGGGTACATCTGGAAACACCATATATTTT. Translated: CASSRQGTSGNTIYF.

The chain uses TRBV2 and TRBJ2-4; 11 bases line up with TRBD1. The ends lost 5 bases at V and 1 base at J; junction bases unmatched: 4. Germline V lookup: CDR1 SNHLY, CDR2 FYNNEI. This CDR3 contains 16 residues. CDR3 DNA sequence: TGTGCCAGCAGTTTTGGACAGGGGGCTGCCAAAAACATTCAGTACTTC. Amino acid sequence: CASSFGQGAAKNIQYF.